The clone carrying this T cell receptor (beta chain) appeared a single time. The sample is drawn from a study of blood T cell repertoires in COVID-19. About the research overall: Acute and convalescent COVID-19 specimens originated in the United States, Italy and Spain. PBMCs, B-cell-depleted T cells, or T cells provided the cDNA or gDNA that made up the material.

Original methodology: Estimates of nucleated cell counts were drawn from the amplification of reference gene primers. Produced via immunoSEQ multiplex PCR; TCRdb's table is partial and in-frame only. D and trimming come from the DNA, and the V and J calls and clone size come from that table. Counted here are some 42,000 clones, 88% occurring once; the ten biggest clones make up around 2.3%. After removal of 1 base from V and 6 bases from J, the junction contained 4 bases not matched to a gene. The CDR3 loop spans 15 amino acids. Germline V CDR1 and CDR2: SEHNR, FQNEAQ (reference sequence). Sequencing was carried out using peripheral blood. J is TRBJ1-2 and V is TRBV7-9, with 11 bases aligning to TRBD1. The origin of this receptor is a human donor in a cohort sampled during active COVID-19. The CDR3 reads CASSLGGTGGNGYTF. The CDR3 DNA reads as TGTGCCAGCAGCTTAGGGGGGACAGGGGGTAATGGCTACACCTTC. The variable domain in full, completed from reference TRBV7-9 and TRBJ1-2, reads DTGVSQNPRHKITKRGQNVTFRCDPISEHNRLYWYRQTLGQGPEFLTYFQNEAQLEKSRLLSDRFSAERPKGSFSTLEIQRTEQGDSAMYLCASSLGGTGGNGYTFGSGTRLTVV.